This T cell receptor (beta chain) was recovered during a study of radiation and T cells in renal cell carcinoma. In germline, CDR1 is SNHLY, CDR2 FYNNEI. The CDR3 length is 13 residues. Trimming took 3 bases from V and 3 from J, leaving 8 bases between them. Produced via immunoSEQ multiplex PCR; TCRdb's table is partial and in-frame only. The data hold about 12,000 clones, with 33% observed a single time. By its share, this clone is medium-sized. The treatment denotes: 15 Gy SBRT to primary tumor, nephrectomy 4 weeks later. The chain has TRBV2 and TRBJ1-1, with a weak D call TRBD1 (5 bases). The sample consisted of tumor tissue, taken from a patient whose treatment included radiotherapy and nephrectomy. This sequence originates from a man aged 55-75 years with renal cell carcinoma. CDR3 region: CASSEGQDTEAFF. Written as DNA, the CDR3 is TGTGCCAGCAGTGAGGGGCAGGACACTGAAGCTTTCTTT.